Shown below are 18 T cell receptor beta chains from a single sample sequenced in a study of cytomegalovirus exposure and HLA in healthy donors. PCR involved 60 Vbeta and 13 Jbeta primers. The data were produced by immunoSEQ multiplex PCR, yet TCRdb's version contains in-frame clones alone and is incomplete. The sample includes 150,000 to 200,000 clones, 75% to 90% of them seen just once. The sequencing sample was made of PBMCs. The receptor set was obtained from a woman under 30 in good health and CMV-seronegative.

The CDR3, as DNA: TGCGCCAGCAGCCAAGATGAGTGGGACAGGGAATCTAACTATGGCTACACCTTC. Residues: CASSQDEWDRESNYGYTF. The chain couples TRBV4-1 to TRBJ1-2; TRBD1 aligns across 9 bases. V lost 0 bases to trimming and J lost 0 bases; unmatched junction nucleotides: 8. The CDR3 spans 18 residues. From germline, CDR1 is MGHRA and CDR2 YSYEKL.

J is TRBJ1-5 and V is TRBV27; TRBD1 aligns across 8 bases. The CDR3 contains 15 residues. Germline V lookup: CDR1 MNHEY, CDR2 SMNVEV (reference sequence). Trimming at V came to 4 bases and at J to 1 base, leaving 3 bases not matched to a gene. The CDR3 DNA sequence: TGTGCCAGCAGTTACTCAGGGGGCAGCAATCAGCCCCAGCATTTT. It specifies CASSYSGGSNQPQHF.

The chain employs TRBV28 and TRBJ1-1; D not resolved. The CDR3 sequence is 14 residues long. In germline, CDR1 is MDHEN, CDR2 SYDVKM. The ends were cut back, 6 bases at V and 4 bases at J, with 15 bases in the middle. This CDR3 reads CASRPGSEGTEAFF. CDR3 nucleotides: TGTGCCAGCAGGCCAGGATCCGAGGGCACTGAAGCTTTCTTT.

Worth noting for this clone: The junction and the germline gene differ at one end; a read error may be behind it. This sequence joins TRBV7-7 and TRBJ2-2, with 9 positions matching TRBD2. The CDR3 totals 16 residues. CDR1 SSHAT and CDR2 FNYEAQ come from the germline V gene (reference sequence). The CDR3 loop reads CASSPSGTANTGELFF. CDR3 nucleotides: TGTGCTAGCAGCCCTAGCGGGACCGCGAACACCGGGGAGCTGTTTTTT.

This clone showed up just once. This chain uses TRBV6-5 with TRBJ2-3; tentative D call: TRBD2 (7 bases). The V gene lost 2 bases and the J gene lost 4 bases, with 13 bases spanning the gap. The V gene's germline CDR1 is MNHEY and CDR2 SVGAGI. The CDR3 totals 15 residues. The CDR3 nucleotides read TGTGCCAGCAGTTACAGGGGGGGCCCCTCAGATACGCAGTATTTT. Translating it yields CASSYRGGPSDTQYF.

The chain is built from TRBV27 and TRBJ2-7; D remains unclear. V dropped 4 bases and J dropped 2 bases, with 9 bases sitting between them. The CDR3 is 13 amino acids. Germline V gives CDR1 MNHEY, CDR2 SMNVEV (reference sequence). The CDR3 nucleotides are TGTGCCAGCAGTTCCGAACTTGCCTACGAGCAGTACTTC. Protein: CASSSELAYEQYF.

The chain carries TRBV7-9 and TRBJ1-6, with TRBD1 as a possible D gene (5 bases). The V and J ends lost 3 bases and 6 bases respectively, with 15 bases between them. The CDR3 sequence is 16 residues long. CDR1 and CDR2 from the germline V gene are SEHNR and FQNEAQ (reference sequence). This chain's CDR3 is CASSLTAGGGNSPLHF. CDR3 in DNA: TGTGCCAGCAGCTTGACAGCGGGGGGAGGTAATTCACCCCTCCACTTT.

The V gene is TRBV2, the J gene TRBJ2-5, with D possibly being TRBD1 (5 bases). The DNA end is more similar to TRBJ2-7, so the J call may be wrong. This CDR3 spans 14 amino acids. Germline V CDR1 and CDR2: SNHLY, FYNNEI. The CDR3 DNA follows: TGTGCCAGCAGTGCAGGGCCTGCCTCCTACGAGCAGTACTTC. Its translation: CASSAGPASYEQYF.

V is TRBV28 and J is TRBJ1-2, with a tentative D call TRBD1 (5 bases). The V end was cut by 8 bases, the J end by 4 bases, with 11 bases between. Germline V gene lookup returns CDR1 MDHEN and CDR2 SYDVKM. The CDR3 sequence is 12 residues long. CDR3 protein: CASSREGYGYTF. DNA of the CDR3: TGTGCCAGCTCCAGGGAGGGCTATGGCTACACCTTC.

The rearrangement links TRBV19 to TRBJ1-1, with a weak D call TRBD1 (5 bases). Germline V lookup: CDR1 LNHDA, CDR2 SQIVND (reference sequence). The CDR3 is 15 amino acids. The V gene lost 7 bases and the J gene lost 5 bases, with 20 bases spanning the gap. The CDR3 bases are TGTGCCAGTAATTATGGACTAGGGGCGCGAACTGAAGCTTTCTTT. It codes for CASNYGLGARTEAFF.

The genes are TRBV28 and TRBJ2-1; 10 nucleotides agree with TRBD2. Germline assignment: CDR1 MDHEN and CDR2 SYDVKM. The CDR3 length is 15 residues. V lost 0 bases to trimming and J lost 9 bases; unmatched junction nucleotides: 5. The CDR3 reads CASSLWASGRAEQFF. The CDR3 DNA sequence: TGTGCCAGCAGTTTATGGGCTAGCGGGAGAGCTGAGCAGTTCTTC.

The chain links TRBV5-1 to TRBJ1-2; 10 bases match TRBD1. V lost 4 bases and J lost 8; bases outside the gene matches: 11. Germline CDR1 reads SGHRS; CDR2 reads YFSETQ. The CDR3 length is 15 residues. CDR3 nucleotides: TGCGCCAGCAGCAGGGACAGGGGCGCATCGCTCGGCTACACCTTC. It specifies CASSRDRGASLGYTF.

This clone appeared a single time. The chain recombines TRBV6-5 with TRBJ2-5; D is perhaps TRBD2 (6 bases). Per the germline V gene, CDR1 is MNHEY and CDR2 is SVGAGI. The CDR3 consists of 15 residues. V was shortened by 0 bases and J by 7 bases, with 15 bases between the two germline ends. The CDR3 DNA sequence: TGTGCCAGCAGTTACTCGGGACTCCCCGGAGGGACCCAGTACTTC. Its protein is CASSYSGLPGGTQYF.

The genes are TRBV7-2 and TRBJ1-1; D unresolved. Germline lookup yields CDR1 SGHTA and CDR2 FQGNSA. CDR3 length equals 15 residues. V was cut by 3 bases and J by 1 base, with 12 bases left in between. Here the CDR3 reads CASSLLPLGNTEAFF. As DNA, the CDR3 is TGTGCCAGCAGCTTGTTACCCCTAGGGAACACTGAAGCTTTCTTT.

CDR3 sequence reads: CASSIDGSVVEKLFF. CDR3 DNA sequence: TGTGCCAGTAGTATAGACGGGTCAGTAGTGGAAAAACTGTTTTTT. The chain has TRBV19 and TRBJ1-4; no definite D call. CDR1 and CDR2 from the germline V gene are LNHDA and SQIVND (reference sequence). The CDR3 is 15 amino acids. The germline V and J ends were trimmed by 0 bases and 8 bases, with 13 bases remaining between them.

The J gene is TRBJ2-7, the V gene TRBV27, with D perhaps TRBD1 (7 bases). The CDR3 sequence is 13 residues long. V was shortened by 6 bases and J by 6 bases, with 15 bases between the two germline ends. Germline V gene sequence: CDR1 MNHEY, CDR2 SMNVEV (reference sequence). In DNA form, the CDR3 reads TGTGCCAGCAGCCCTAGACAGGGAGGCGAGCAGTACTTC. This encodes CASSPRQGGEQYF.

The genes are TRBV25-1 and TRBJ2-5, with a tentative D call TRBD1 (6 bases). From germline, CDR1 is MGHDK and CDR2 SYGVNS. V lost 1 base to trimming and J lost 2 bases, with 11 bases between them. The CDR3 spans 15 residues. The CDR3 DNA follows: TGTGCCAGCAGTGAATGGACAGCTTTACAAGAGACCCAGTACTTC. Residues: CASSEWTALQETQYF.

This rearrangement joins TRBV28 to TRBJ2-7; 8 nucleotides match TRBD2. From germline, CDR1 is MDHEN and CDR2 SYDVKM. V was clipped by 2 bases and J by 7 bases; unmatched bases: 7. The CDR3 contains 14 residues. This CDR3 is CASSLPREAPEQYF. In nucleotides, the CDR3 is TGTGCCAGCAGTTTACCGCGGGAGGCCCCGGAGCAGTACTTC.